The next 26 T cell receptor beta chains were all read from a single sample in a study of PD-1 blockade in classical Hodgkin lymphoma (dated by TCRdb to about 2020). Reading the label with the study, this specimen's time point is: cycle 4 day 1 (C4D1), after about 6 weeks of nivolumab. Relapse after autologous stem cell transplantation had occurred in all trial patients, and cohorts A, B and C were distinguished by prior brentuximab vedotin exposure. Magnetic negative selection with a Miltenyi CD4+ T cell isolation kit was used to purify CD4+ T cells from thawed PBMCs. Library creation used the immunoSEQ multiplex PCR assay. TCRdb carries this immuneACCESS record with in-frame sequences only. Its versions omit some clonotypes, under half of them owing to an unresolved V gene in the studies checked, with the rest unexplained. This sample has tens of thousands of clones in its table, and around 86% of those were observed once. More than 0.35% of the sample is in the top ten clones.

The specimen was CD4+ T cells from blood, collected before the fourth cycle of nivolumab. The source of these receptors is a human donor with classical Hodgkin lymphoma.

This clone has just one count. This chain uses TRBV7-2 with TRBJ1-4, with no clear D. V was cut by 5 bases and J by 7 bases, with 11 bases left in between. This CDR3 comprises 13 residues. Germline V CDR1 and CDR2: SGHTA, FQGNSA. This chain's CDR3 is CASSRRWAEKLFF. CDR3 nucleotides: TGTGCCAGCAGCCGAAGATGGGCTGAAAAACTGTTTTTT.

The V and J genes are TRBV27 and TRBJ2-5; no reliable D call. Matching the DNA end better, TRBJ2-7 makes the J call doubtful. Germline CDR1 and CDR2: MNHEY and SMNVEV (reference sequence). This CDR3 comprises 16 residues. The CDR3 protein is CASSLYRQKGSYEQYF. CDR3 nucleotide sequence: TGTGCCAGCAGTTTATACCGGCAGAAGGGATCCTACGAGCAGTACTTC.

This clone was found once. This sequence joins TRBV7-3 and TRBJ2-3, with D possibly matching TRBD1 (5 bases). V lost 5 bases and J lost 3, with 15 bases in between. CDR3 length: 15 residues. Germline V gene data show CDR1 as SGHTA and CDR2 as FQGTGA. Here the CDR3 reads CASSPNPDSTDTQYF. CDR3 coding DNA: TGTGCCAGCAGCCCGAACCCCGACAGTACAGATACGCAGTATTTT.

V gene TRBV30 combines with J gene TRBJ1-5, with TRBD1 identical over 8 bases. Germline CDR1 and CDR2: GTSNPN and SVGIG (reference sequence). The CDR3 covers 23 residues. Trimming removed 0 bases from V and 1 base from J; junction bases left unmatched: 26. The CDR3 sequence is CAWSVGLWTETPGGTWSNQPQHF. CDR3 coding DNA: TGTGCCTGGAGTGTTGGTCTTTGGACAGAGACCCCAGGGGGCACGTGGAGCAATCAGCCCCAGCATTTT.

The chain links TRBV7-2 to TRBJ2-1, with 13 bases lining up with TRBD2. Trimming removed 5 bases from V and 7 bases from J; junction bases left unmatched: 8. The CDR3 is 16 residues long. Germline CDR1 and CDR2: SGHTA and FQGNSA. The CDR3 DNA is TGTGCCAGCAGCCCGTGGACTAGCGGGAGCCCGAATGAGCAGTTCTTC. Amino acid sequence: CASSPWTSGSPNEQFF.

In this sample, this clone turned up once. The chain carries TRBV5-1 and TRBJ2-3; D is possibly TRBD2 (6 bases). Trimming left V 6 bases short and J 0 bases short, with 8 bases between. The CDR3 extends over 13 amino acids. Germline CDR1 and CDR2: SGHRS and YFSETQ. CDR3: CASMGTSTDTQYF. DNA for the CDR3: TGCGCCAGCATGGGGACTAGCACAGATACGCAGTATTTT.

The genes are TRBV23-1 and TRBJ2-1; 11 bases are shared with TRBD1. TRBV23-1 is known as an ORF, though its function is uncertain. V shed 3 bases, J shed 9 bases, and the junction held 10 bases outside the gene matches. The length of the CDR3 is 16 residues. The CDR3 region has the DNA TGCGCCAGCAGTCAGGCTTGGGGACAGGGGGGTTGTGAGCAGTTCTTC. It yields the protein CASSQAWGQGGCEQFF.

This rearrangement joins TRBV5-6 to TRBJ1-5; no reliable D call. V lost 2 bases and J 5 bases, leaving 11 bases between the germline ends. Germline V CDR1 and CDR2: SGHDT, YYEEEE. The CDR3 extends over 14 amino acids. The DNA for the CDR3 is TGTGCCAGCAGCTTCGGGGTCGGGGATCAGCCCCAGCATTTT. It codes for CASSFGVGDQPQHF.

The chain has TRBV27 and TRBJ1-5, with 10 bases matching TRBD1. The CDR3 has 16 residues. J was trimmed by 4 bases and V by 5 bases; bases with no gene match: 8. CDR1 MNHEY and CDR2 SMNVEV come from the germline V gene (reference sequence). The CDR3 DNA sequence: TGTGCCAGCAGTCCCGGGACAGGGGTTACAAATCAGCCCCAGCATTTT. It is translated as CASSPGTGVTNQPQHF.

This clone was seen more than once but under ten times. This rearrangement joins TRBV5-8 to TRBJ1-1; no firm D call. V shed 0 bases and J shed 12 bases, with 3 bases lying between them. The CDR3 contains 9 residues. Germline CDR1 SGHTS, CDR2 YDEGEE. Here the CDR3 DNA reads TGTGCCAGCAGCTTGGCGTCTTTCTTT. Protein: CASSLASFF.

The rearrangement uses TRBV5-4 and TRBJ2-2; 12 bases agree with TRBD2. The V segment lost 0 bases and the J segment 4 bases; nucleotides outside the gene matches: 7. CDR1 SGHNT and CDR2 YYREEE come from the germline V gene (reference sequence). The CDR3 extends over 18 amino acids. CDR3 coding DNA: TGTGCCAGCAGCTTGGGTTCTAGCGGGAGGGCGAGCACCGGGGAGCTGTTTTTT. Its protein is CASSLGSSGRASTGELFF.

V usage is TRBV6-5 and J usage is TRBJ1-1; D ambiguous. CDR1 is MNHEY, CDR2 SVGAGI, per germline. V lost 7 bases and J lost 4, with 13 bases in between. The CDR3 sequence is 13 residues long. The CDR3 spells CASKRAGGTEAFF. The CDR3 DNA is TGTGCCAGCAAGCGTGCGGGCGGCACTGAAGCTTTCTTT.

This chain connects TRBV7-9 to TRBJ2-7; 9 bases are shared with TRBD2. J lost 4 bases, V lost 0 bases, and 10 bases had no gene match. Germline V gene sequence: CDR1 SEHNR, CDR2 FQNEAQ (reference sequence). The CDR3 has 17 residues. This CDR3 is CASSLALSTSGSYEQYF. In nucleotides, the CDR3 is TGTGCCAGCAGCTTAGCGCTATCAACTAGCGGGTCATACGAGCAGTACTTC.

The V and J genes are TRBV28 and TRBJ1-5, with D possibly matching TRBD1 (5 bases). V lost 5 bases and J 4 bases, leaving 15 bases between the germline ends. CDR3 size: 15 residues. Per germline, CDR1 MDHEN and CDR2 SYDVKM. The DNA of the CDR3 is TGTGCCAGCAGTCTGAGGGGAAGTAGGAATCAGCCCCAGCATTTT. It is translated as CASSLRGSRNQPQHF.

This clone appeared a single time. The rearrangement joins TRBV9 to TRBJ2-3; 9 bases line up with TRBD2. Germline values: CDR1 SGDLS, CDR2 YYNGEE. The CDR3 runs 17 residues. J lost 0 bases, V lost 0 bases, and 5 bases had no gene match. The CDR3 nucleotides are TGTGCCAGCAGCGTAGCGCCTAGCGGGACGAGCACAGATACGCAGTATTTT. Protein: CASSVAPSGTSTDTQYF.

V usage is TRBV11-2 and J usage is TRBJ2-7; either TRBD1 or TRBD2 may fit D (5 bases each). The CDR3 loop spans 14 amino acids. Trimming took 1 base from V and 1 from J, leaving 8 bases between them. Germline lookup yields CDR1 SGHAT and CDR2 FQNNGV. In DNA, the CDR3 is TGTGCCAGCAGCTTAGTGAGGGGTTCCTACGAGCAGTACTTC. Its translation: CASSLVRGSYEQYF.

This clone showed up just a few times. The rearrangement joins TRBV5-3 to TRBJ2-3, with D possibly matching TRBD2 (6 bases). TRBV5-3 is an ORF, with its function uncertain. CDR3 size: 13 residues. CDR3 amino acids: CPPVTRRPDTQYF. Here the CDR3 DNA reads TGTCCCCCCGTGACTAGAAGGCCAGATACGCAGTATTTT.

This clone was found once. The chain employs TRBV6-5 and TRBJ1-1, with D perhaps matching TRBD1 (5 bases). Germline CDR1 and CDR2: MNHEY and SVGAGI. This CDR3 contains 15 residues. Trimming removed 6 bases at V and 3 bases at J, with 17 bases between. CDR3 bases: TGTGCCAGCAGCCTCACCCCCGACAGTTACACTGAAGCTTTCTTT. Protein sequence: CASSLTPDSYTEAFF.

This clone has a handful of counts. V and J are TRBV5-1 and TRBJ1-2; D is perhaps TRBD1 (6 bases). This CDR3 has 13 amino acids. The V end was cut by 4 bases, the J end by 6 bases, with 13 bases between. Per the germline V gene, CDR1 is SGHRS and CDR2 is YFSETQ. In DNA, the CDR3 is TGCGCCAGCAGCCTACAGGGAAAGGATGGCTACACCTTC. Translating it yields CASSLQGKDGYTF.

This sequence joins TRBV4-1 and TRBJ2-5; tentatively, D is TRBD1 or TRBD2 (5 bases each). V lost 1 base to trimming and J lost 5 bases, with 14 bases between them. The CDR3 runs 15 residues. Germline V lookup: CDR1 MGHRA, CDR2 YSYEKL. The CDR3 sequence: CASSQAEGLRETQYF. DNA of the CDR3: TGCGCCAGCAGCCAAGCAGAGGGGTTACGGGAGACCCAGTACTTC.

The chain combines TRBV5-1 with TRBJ1-1, with D possibly matching TRBD1 (6 bases). CDR1 and CDR2 (germline): SGHRS, YFSETQ. The germline V and J ends were trimmed by 1 base and 8 bases, with 18 bases remaining between them. The CDR3 has 15 amino acids. The CDR3: CASSLLGGPGPEAFF. The CDR3 nucleotides read TGCGCCAGCAGCTTGTTAGGGGGGCCAGGACCCGAAGCTTTCTTT.

This CDR3 is CASSGSGSSSYNEQFF. The CDR3, as DNA: TGTGCCAGCAGCGGTAGCGGGTCGAGCTCCTACAATGAGCAGTTCTTC. The rearrangement joins TRBV5-5 to TRBJ2-1; 7 bases map to TRBD2. The junction had 7 bases not matched to a gene; V was cut back by 4 bases and J by 0 bases. The V gene's germline CDR1 is SGHKS and CDR2 YYEKEE (reference sequence). The CDR3 is 16 amino acids. Complete variable domain (other parts from reference TRBV5-5 and TRBJ2-1): DAGVTQSPTHLIKTRGQQVTLRCSPISGHKSVSWYQQVLGQGPQFIFQYYEKEERGRGNFPDRFSARQFPNYSSELNVNALLLGDSALYLCASSGSGSSSYNEQFFGPGTRLTVL.

The chain links TRBV30 to TRBJ1-1, with unresolved D. V gave up 4 bases and J gave up 0 bases, with 9 bases separating them. CDR1 is GTSNPN, CDR2 SVGIG, per germline (reference sequence). The length of the CDR3 is 13 residues. The CDR3 is CAWNKFMNTEAFF. CDR3 DNA sequence: TGTGCCTGGAACAAGTTCATGAACACTGAAGCTTTCTTT.

The J gene is TRBJ2-1, the V gene TRBV28; D unresolved. Per the germline V gene, CDR1 is MDHEN and CDR2 is SYDVKM. The CDR3 covers 12 residues. V was cut by 8 bases and J by 10 bases, with 15 bases left in between. CDR3 residues: CASGKPSREQFF. CDR3 in DNA: TGTGCCAGCGGGAAGCCCTCTAGAGAGCAGTTCTTC.

J is TRBJ2-5 and V is TRBV29-1, with D possibly being TRBD1 (6 bases). V lost 7 bases and J lost 5, with 14 bases in between. Germline lookup yields CDR1 SQVTM and CDR2 ANQGSEA. The CDR3 totals 12 residues. This CDR3 reads CSAIRGGETQYF. The DNA of the CDR3 is TGCAGCGCTATACGTGGGGGCGAGACCCAGTACTTC.

CDR3 in amino acids: CASSRTGRADTQYF. CDR3 coding DNA: TGTGCCAGCAGCCGGACAGGGCGCGCAGATACGCAGTATTTT. The chain recombines TRBV6-1 with TRBJ2-3, with 8 bases identical to TRBD1. In germline, CDR1 is MNHNS, CDR2 SASEGT. The CDR3 totals 14 residues. J lost 4 bases, V lost 6 bases, and 6 bases had no gene match.